The rows below give T cell receptor beta chains drawn from one sample of a study of cytotoxic CD8 clonotypes in ibrutinib-treated CLL. The repertoire was sequenced with immunoSEQ multiplex PCR; TCRdb's copy has only in-frame clones and lacks some. Among roughly 250,000 clones listed, under 75% were seen once. The sequencing here drew on PBMCs, taken after 24 months of ibrutinib treatment. The receptors derive from a human donor with chronic lymphocytic leukemia. CDR3s include the opening cysteine and the closing phenylalanine or tryptophan. The D gene is left open where the match is weak. Expanded clones are given a class, and other clones once, few, many or no size at all.

v_call,clone_size,d_call,j_call,cdr3_nt,cdr3_aa
TRBV15,.,.,TRBJ2-7,TGTGCCACCCCCGCTCCGGGGGAGCAGTACTTC,CATPAPGEQYF
TRBV7-9,.,.,TRBJ2-3,TGTGCCAGCAGCCGGACGCAGGGGAACACAGATACGCAGTATTTT,CASSRTQGNTDTQYF
TRBV30,.,TRBD1,TRBJ2-7,TGTGCCTGGAGTCTACGCCAGGGGGCCGACGAGCAGTACTTC,CAWSLRQGADEQYF
TRBV19,.,TRBD1,TRBJ2-1,TGTGCCAGTAGTACAGGGGGCTGGAACAATGAGCAGTTCTTC,CASSTGGWNNEQFF
TRBV15,few,.,TRBJ1-1,TGTGCCACCAGCAGAGTAAGTCAGAGCCATGAAGCTTTCTTT,CATSRVSQSHEAFF
TRBV30,.,.,TRBJ2-5,TGTGCCTGGAGTGACGAGACCCAGTACTTC,CAWSDETQYF
TRBV7-8,.,TRBD2,TRBJ2-1,TGTGCCAGCAGGCCCGGGACTAGCGGGAGAGAGTTCTTC,CASRPGTSGREFF
TRBV27,.,.,TRBJ2-7,TGTGCCAGCAGTTTATCGTCAACCTATGGGTCCTACGAGCAGTACTTC,CASSLSSTYGSYEQYF
TRBV9,.,.,TRBJ2-7,TGTGCCAGCAGCGCAGACGAGCATTACGAGCAGTACTTC,CASSADEHYEQYF
TRBV14,.,TRBD2,TRBJ2-1,TGTGCCAGCAGCTTCACTAGCGGGGGTACTAATGAGCAGTTCTTC,CASSFTSGGTNEQFF
TRBV11-2,.,TRBD2,TRBJ2-1,TGTGCCAGCAGCTTAGCTCTAGCGGACAATGAGCAGTTCTTC,CASSLALADNEQFF
TRBV5-1,once,TRBD2,TRBJ2-4,TGCGCCAGCAGCTGGACTAGCGGGAGGGTAGCCAAAAACATTCAGTACTTC,CASSWTSGRVAKNIQYF
TRBV27,.,TRBD1,TRBJ1-2,TGTGCCAGTTTGGACAGGGGGCGCCCCGGGTATGGCTACACCTTC,CASLDRGRPGYGYTF
TRBV28,.,TRBD1,TRBJ2-5,TGTGCCAGCAGTATCAGGGGGCAAGAGACCCAGTACTTC,CASSIRGQETQYF
TRBV19,.,.,TRBJ2-1,TGTGCCAGTAGGTTCTCGGGAACGGTCAATGAGCAGTTCTTC,CASRFSGTVNEQFF
TRBV7-9,.,TRBD2,TRBJ2-7,TGTGCCAGCAGCTTACTAGCGGGAGAAACCTACGAGCAGTACTTC,CASSLLAGETYEQYF
TRBV4-1,few,TRBD1,TRBJ2-7,TGCGCCAGCAGCCCTAAAGGGACAGGGAAGCACGAGCAGTACTTC,CASSPKGTGKHEQYF
TRBV10-3,.,TRBD1,TRBJ2-7,TGTGCCATCAGTGGTCCGGGACAGGACTACGAGCAGTACTTC,CAISGPGQDYEQYF
TRBV30,few,TRBD1,TRBJ2-7,TGTGCCTGGAGTGGACAGGGAATCCACGAGCAGTACTTC,CAWSGQGIHEQYF
TRBV14,.,.,TRBJ2-3,TGTGCCAGCAGCCACAGGGGTCATCTTCCAGATACGCAGTATTTT,CASSHRGHLPDTQYF
TRBV30,.,TRBD1,TRBJ2-7,TGTGCCTGGAGTGTACTTGGGACAGCTCTCTACGAGCAGTACTTC,CAWSVLGTALYEQYF
TRBV18,.,TRBD1,TRBJ1-5,TGTGCCAGCTCACCTCGACAGGGCCCCGAGGAGCCCCAGCATTTT,CASSPRQGPEEPQHF
TRBV28,once,TRBD1,TRBJ1-2,TGTGCCAGCAGGTCGGGACAGGAATATGGCTACACCTTC,CASRSGQEYGYTF
TRBV7-2,few,.,TRBJ1-5,TGTGCCAGCAGCTCATCTAGGACGGAAAATCAGCCCCAGCATTTT,CASSSSRTENQPQHF
TRBV11-2,few,.,TRBJ2-3,TGTGCCAGCAGTTCCCCTTCCCTAGCGACGAAGAGCACAGATACGCAGTATTTT,CASSSPSLATKSTDTQYF
TRBV9,.,.,TRBJ2-7,TGTGCCAGCAGCGTAGCAGGGGCAGGGGTCCCCTACGAGCAGTACTTC,CASSVAGAGVPYEQYF
TRBV6-5,few,.,TRBJ1-1,TGTGCCAGCAGTTACTCGAGGGGCACTGAAGCTTTCTTT,CASSYSRGTEAFF
TRBV6-5,.,.,TRBJ2-1,TGTGCCAGCAGTTTGAGGGCTCACAAAGCGCGTGAGCAGTTCTTC,CASSLRAHKAREQFF
TRBV2,.,.,TRBJ2-5,TGTGCCAGCCTTAGGGGGGAGGGGCAAGAGACCCAGTACTTC,CASLRGEGQETQYF
TRBV19,few,.,TRBJ2-7,TGTGCCAGTAGTACGAGAATCGGGGAGGAGCAGTACTTC,CASSTRIGEEQYF
TRBV7-9,few,.,TRBJ2-3,TGTGCCAGCAGCGTCACAGGGTTGGGCACAGATACGCAGTATTTT,CASSVTGLGTDTQYF
TRBV9,.,.,TRBJ2-1,TGTGCCAGCAGCGTAGTGGATAGCTCCTACAATGAGCAGTTCTTC,CASSVVDSSYNEQFF
TRBV15,.,.,TRBJ2-7,TGTGCCACCAGCAAAGGACTGGGAAGCTCCTACGAGCAGTACTTC,CATSKGLGSSYEQYF
TRBV28,.,.,TRBJ2-6,TGTGCCAGCACCCCTTTCCCTGGGGCCAACGTCCTGACTTTC,CASTPFPGANVLTF
TRBV2,once,.,TRBJ1-4,TGTGCCAGCAGTCAACTCGGCGCGCTGGAAAAACTGTTTTTT,CASSQLGALEKLFF
TRBV19,.,.,TRBJ1-1,TGTGCCAGTAAAGTTAGGGCCTCCGACACGGGAGCTTTCTTT,CASKVRASDTGAFF
TRBV27,few,.,TRBJ2-3,TGTGCCAGCAGTAAGCTTGCAGATACGCAGTATTTT,CASSKLADTQYF
TRBV7-9,.,.,TRBJ2-1,TGTGCCAGCAGTCGAGTACAAGCTGAGCAGTTCTTC,CASSRVQAEQFF
TRBV9,.,TRBD2,TRBJ2-1,TGTGCCAGCAGCGTAGGACTAGCGGGAGGGGGCAATGAGCAGTTCTTC,CASSVGLAGGGNEQFF
TRBV5-1,few,TRBD2,TRBJ2-2,TGCGCCAGCAGCTCTAGCGGGGAGGGCCCCGGGGAGCTGTTTTTT,CASSSSGEGPGELFF